This entry concerns a single T cell receptor (beta chain). The antigen is undetermined. Quantitative 5'-RACE was performed with molecular barcodes, and it yielded the TCR beta libraries. One entry per CDR3 protein, called by TCRdb with MiXCR from the 5' RACE reads. Seen here are some 140,000 distinct CDR3 sequences, 15% to 20% observed once, and the top ten hold roughly a third. These data belong to a study of CD8 T cells in ankylosing spondylitis. Study-level findings and limits: Ankylosing spondylitis blood appeared to carry a characteristic TCR beta motif of roughly eight highly homologous variants.

The sequenced sample was blood, either unsorted or a sorted T cell fraction (not recorded which). The origin of this receptor is a male donor with ankylosing spondylitis.

CDR3 sequence (DNA): TGTGCCAGTAGTATGGAAGGGCTCTATCAGCCCCAGCATTTT. This translates into CASSMEGLYQPQHF. The V gene is TRBV19, the J gene TRBJ1-5, with no clear D. The CDR3 spans 14 residues. The V and J ends lost 3 bases and 5 bases respectively, with 11 bases between them. Germline V gene lookup returns CDR1 LNHDA and CDR2 SQIVND (reference sequence).